This TCR beta chain was identified in a study of cytomegalovirus exposure and HLA in healthy donors. The PCR made use of 60 Vbeta and 13 Jbeta primers. Methods used by the authors: An analysis performed later counted 81 million or so unique TCR beta chains (approximately 12 million of them shared). Assay used: immunoSEQ multiplex PCR; TCRdb lists only in-frame clones, some missing. V and J calls and clone size are given by that table; D and trimming were obtained from the DNA. Counted here are 100,000 to 150,000 clones, around 80% occurring once; the ten biggest clones make up approximately 11%. Notes on the study in general: Productive status was seen about 87% or about 30% of the time for most TCR beta V segments in an earlier analysis. Researchers had no immune exposure information except CMV serostatus available. A later analysis associated 16,951 TCR beta sequences with HLA alleles at a 0.05 false discovery rate.

About this clone: What it binds is unknown.

Germline V gives CDR1 GTSNPN, CDR2 SVGIG (reference sequence). After removal of 5 bases from V and 4 bases from J, the junction contained 2 bases not matched to a gene. The CDR3 covers 13 residues. Sequencing was carried out using PBMCs. The clonotype was recovered from a man in his thirties or forties in good health and CMV-seropositive. The genes are TRBV30 and TRBJ2-1; 10 bases line up with TRBD2. The CDR3 loop is CAWATSGYNEQFF. CDR3 nucleotides: TGTGCCTGGGCGACTAGCGGGTACAATGAGCAGTTCTTC.